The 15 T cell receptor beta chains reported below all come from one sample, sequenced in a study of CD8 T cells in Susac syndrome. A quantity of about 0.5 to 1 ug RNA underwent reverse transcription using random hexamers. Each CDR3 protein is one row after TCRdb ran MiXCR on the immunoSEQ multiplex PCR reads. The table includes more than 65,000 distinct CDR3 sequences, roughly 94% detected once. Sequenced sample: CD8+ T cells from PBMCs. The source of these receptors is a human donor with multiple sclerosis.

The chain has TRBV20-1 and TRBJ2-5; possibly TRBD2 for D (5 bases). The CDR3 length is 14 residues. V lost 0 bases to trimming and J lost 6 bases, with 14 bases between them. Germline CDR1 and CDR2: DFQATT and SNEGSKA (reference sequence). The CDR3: CSARDGRSGKTQYF. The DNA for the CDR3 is TGCAGTGCTAGAGATGGCCGGTCCGGGAAGACCCAGTACTTC.

This CDR3 is CSASGRDRGRWYEQFF. The CDR3 bases are TGCAGTGCGAGCGGTAGGGACAGGGGGAGGTGGTATGAGCAGTTCTTC. The chain employs TRBV20-1 and TRBJ2-1; 11 bases fit TRBD1. Germline-derived CDR1 and CDR2 are DFQATT and SNEGSKA (reference sequence). This CDR3 spans 16 amino acids. The V and J ends lost 6 bases and 8 bases, in that order; junction bases with no gene match: 15.

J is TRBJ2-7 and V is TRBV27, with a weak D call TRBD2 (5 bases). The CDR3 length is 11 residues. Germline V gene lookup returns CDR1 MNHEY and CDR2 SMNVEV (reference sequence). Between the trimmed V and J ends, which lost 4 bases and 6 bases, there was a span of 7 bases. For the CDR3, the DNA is TGTGCCAGCAGTTCGGACTTCGAGCAGTACTTC. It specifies CASSSDFEQYF.

For the CDR3, the DNA is TGCAGTGCTAGAGCGCTAGGGACAGGGTACGGCGTAGGCTATGGCTACACCTTC. Translating gives CSARALGTGYGVGYGYTF. The chain is built from TRBV20-1 and TRBJ1-2; TRBD1 aligns across 9 bases. V dropped 1 base and J dropped 4; count of bases not matched to a gene: 16. This CDR3 has 18 residues. CDR1 and CDR2 (germline): DFQATT, SNEGSKA (reference sequence).

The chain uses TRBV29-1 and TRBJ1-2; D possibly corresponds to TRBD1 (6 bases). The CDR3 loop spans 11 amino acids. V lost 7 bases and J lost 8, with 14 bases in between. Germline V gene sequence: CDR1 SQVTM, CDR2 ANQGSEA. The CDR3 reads CSAYTGRGYTF. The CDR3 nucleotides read TGCAGCGCCTATACAGGGCGGGGCTACACCTTC.

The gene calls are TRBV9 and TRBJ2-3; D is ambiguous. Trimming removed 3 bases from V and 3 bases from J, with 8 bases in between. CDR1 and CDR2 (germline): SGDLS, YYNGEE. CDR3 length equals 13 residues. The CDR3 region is CASSEPRTDTQYF. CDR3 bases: TGTGCCAGCAGCGAACCGAGAACAGATACGCAGTATTTT.

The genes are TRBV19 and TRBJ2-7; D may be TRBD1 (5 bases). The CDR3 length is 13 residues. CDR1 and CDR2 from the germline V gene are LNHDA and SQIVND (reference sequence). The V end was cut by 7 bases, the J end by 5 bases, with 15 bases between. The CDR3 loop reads CASNWQGSNEQYF. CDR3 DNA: TGTGCCAGTAATTGGCAGGGTAGTAACGAGCAGTACTTC.

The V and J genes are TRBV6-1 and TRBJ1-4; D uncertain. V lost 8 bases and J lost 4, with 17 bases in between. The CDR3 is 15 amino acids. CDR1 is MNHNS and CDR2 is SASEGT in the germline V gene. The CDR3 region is CASGSERGLNEKLFF. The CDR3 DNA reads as TGTGCCAGCGGATCAGAACGAGGACTTAATGAAAAACTGTTTTTT.

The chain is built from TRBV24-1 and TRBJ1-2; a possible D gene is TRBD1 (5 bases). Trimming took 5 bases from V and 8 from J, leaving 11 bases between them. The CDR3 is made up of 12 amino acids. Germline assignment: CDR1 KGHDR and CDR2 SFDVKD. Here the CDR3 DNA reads TGTGCCACCAGTGTGGGGGTCTACGGCTACACCTTC. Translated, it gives CATSVGVYGYTF.

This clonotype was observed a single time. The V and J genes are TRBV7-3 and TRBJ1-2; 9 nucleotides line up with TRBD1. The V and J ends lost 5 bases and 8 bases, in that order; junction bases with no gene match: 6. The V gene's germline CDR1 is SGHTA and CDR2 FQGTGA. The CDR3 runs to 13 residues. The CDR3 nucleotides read TGTGCCAGCAGCCCGACAGGGGGTGGGGGCTACACCTTC. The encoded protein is CASSPTGGGGYTF.

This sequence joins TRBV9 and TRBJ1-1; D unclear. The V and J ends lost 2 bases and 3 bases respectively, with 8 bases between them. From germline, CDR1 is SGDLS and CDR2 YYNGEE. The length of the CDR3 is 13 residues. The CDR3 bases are TGTGCCAGCAGCGTCAGTTTTTACACTGAAGCTTTCTTT. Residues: CASSVSFYTEAFF. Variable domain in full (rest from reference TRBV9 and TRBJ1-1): DSGVTQTPKHLITATGQRVTLRCSPRSGDLSVYWYQQSLDQGLQFLIQYYNGEERAKGNILERFSAQQFPDLHSELNLSSLELGDSALYFCASSVSFYTEAFFGQGTRLTVV.

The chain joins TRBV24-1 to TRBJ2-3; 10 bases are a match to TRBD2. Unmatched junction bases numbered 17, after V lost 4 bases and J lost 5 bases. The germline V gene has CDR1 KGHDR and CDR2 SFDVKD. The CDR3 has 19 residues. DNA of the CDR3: TGTGCCACCAGTGACCGCTTCGACAGAAGCGGGGGGGCAGTAGATACGCAGTATTTT. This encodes CATSDRFDRSGGAVDTQYF.

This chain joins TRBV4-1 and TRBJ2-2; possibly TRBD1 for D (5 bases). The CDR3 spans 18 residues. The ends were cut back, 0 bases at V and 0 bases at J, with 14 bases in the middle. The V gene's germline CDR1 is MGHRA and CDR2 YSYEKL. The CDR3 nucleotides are TGCGCCAGCAGCCAAGATCAGCGACGGACAACGAACACCGGGGAGCTGTTTTTT. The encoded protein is CASSQDQRRTTNTGELFF.

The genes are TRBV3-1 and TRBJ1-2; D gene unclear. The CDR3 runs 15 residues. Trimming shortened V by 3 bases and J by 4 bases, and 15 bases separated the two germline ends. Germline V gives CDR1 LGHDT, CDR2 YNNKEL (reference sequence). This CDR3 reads CASSHGQEIFYGYTF. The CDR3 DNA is TGTGCCAGCAGCCATGGCCAGGAGATATTCTATGGCTACACCTTC.

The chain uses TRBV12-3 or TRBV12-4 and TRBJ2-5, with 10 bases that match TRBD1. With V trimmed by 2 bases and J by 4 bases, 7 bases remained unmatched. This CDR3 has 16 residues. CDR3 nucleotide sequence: TGTGCCAGCAGTTTATCCGGACAGGGGGTAATAGAGACCCAGTACTTC. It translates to CASSLSGQGVIETQYF.